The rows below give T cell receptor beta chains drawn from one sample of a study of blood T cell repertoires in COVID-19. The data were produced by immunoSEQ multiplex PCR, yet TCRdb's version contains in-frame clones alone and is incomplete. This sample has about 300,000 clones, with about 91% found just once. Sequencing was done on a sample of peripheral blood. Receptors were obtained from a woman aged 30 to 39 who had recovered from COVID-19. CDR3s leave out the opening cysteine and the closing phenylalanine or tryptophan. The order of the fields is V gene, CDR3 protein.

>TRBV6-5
ASSYSRDRPIHGYT
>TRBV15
ATSRTSGGAPYFYEQY
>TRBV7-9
ASTRGLAGPQETQY
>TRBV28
ASSLDRVSDEQY
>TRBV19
ASSIPADEQF
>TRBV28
ASSVGGLYFYGYT
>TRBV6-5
ASRGTPTGYT
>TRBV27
ASSPYGTGAYEQY
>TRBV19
ASTPNRLNQPQH
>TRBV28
ASSLPGNLQKLF
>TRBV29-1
SVRDRDEKLF
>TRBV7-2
ASSLVRGGRETQY
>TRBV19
ASSPDRGITDTQY
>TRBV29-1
SVDSEYTEAF
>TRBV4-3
ASSQDSPTLMRTGAQETQY
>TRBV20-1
SASRGQTNYGYT
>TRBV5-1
ASSLGGNTGELF
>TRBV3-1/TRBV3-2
ASSLGHTPGHEQY
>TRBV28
ASTIIQGRAF
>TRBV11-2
ASSSYRGIQETQY
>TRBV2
ASSGTGTDTQY
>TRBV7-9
ASSFGSGGAFEQF
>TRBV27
ASKLASGNTEAF
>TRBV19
ASSIPGDRSPLH
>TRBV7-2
ASSSTDQGSYGYT
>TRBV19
ASSMRGNNEQF
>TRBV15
ATSRDIGPGRY
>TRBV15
ATSRDRISGNYGYT
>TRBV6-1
ASSEPAGGITQY
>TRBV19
ASSIQGLNTEAF
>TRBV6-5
ASSYRGKAF
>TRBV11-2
ASSFGTGGISYEQY
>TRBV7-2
ASSPWGEGAGTEAF
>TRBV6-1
ASSEFVGVSDTEAF
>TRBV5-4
ASSYTGTYSPLH
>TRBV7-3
ASSALVADTQY
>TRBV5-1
ASSLGVGRDTEAF
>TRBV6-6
ASSYPGEYGYT
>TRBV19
ASRTGNQPQH
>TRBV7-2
ASSIRAGGSYEQY
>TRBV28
ASKTPASTDTQY
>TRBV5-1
ASSMGTGGLTGELF
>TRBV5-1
ASSSGQGDEKLF
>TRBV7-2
ASTIGGAGYYEQY
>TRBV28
ASTRQGENSPLH
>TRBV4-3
ASSPGGARETQY